Included here is one T cell receptor (beta chain) sequence, with context. No antigen is known for it. CDR1 is SEHNR, CDR2 FQNEAQ, per germline (reference sequence). V lost 4 bases and J 0 bases, leaving 16 bases between the germline ends. The CDR3 loop spans 17 amino acids. The data belong to a study of T cell repertoires in cytomegalovirus infection. TCRdb called the reads again in MiXCR, with one record for every CDR3 protein. The sample records some 700,000 distinct CDR3 sequences, 30% to 40% being singletons. Source: cultured PBMCs, taken from culture after CMV antigen stimulation. The sequence was collected from a human donor in good health (CMV status not recorded). Some clones in this sample may be carry-over from other donors' samples. The V call is TRBV7-9, the J call TRBJ1-3, with D maybe TRBD1 (5 bases). CDR3 nucleotide sequence: TGTGCCAGCAGCTCCGGGTCAGGGTCAATCTCTGGAAACACCATATATTTT. Its translation: CASSSGSGSISGNTIYF.